This TCR beta chain comes out of a study of blood T cell repertoires in COVID-19. Here immunoSEQ multiplex PCR was the method, and the copy in TCRdb shows in-frame clones only, minus some. The table shows roughly 61,000 clones, with 72% occurring only once. As regards this clone: The sample carries other DNA sequences with the same CDR3.

Sequencing was done on a sample of PBMCs or T cells enriched from blood (not recorded which). This clonotype was obtained from a woman aged 55-70 years who had been exposed to COVID-19.

The CDR3 loop is CASSFQGDTEAFF. In DNA, the CDR3 is TGCGCCAGCAGCTTTCAGGGGGACACTGAAGCTTTCTTT. V usage is TRBV5-1 and J usage is TRBJ1-1; 7 nucleotides line up with TRBD1. Losses at the gene ends were 2 bases for V and 3 bases for J; bases not matched to a gene: 1. This CDR3 has 13 residues. Germline V gives CDR1 SGHRS, CDR2 YFSETQ. Together with reference TRBV5-1 and TRBJ1-1, the CDR3 gives the full variable domain: KAGVTQTPRYLIKTRGQQVTLSCSPISGHRSVSWYQQTPGQGLQFLFEYFSETQRNKGNFPGRFSGRQFSNSRSEMNVSTLELGDSALYLCASSFQGDTEAFFGQGTRLTVV.